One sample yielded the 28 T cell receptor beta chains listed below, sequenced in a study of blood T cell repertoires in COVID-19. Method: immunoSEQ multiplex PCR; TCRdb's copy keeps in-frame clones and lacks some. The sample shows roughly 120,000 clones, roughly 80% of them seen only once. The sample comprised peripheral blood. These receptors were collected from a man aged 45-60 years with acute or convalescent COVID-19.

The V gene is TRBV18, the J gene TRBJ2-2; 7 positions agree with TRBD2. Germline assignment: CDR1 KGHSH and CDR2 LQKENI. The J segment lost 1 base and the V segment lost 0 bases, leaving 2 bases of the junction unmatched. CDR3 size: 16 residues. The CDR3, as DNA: TGTGCCAGCTCACCACCTGGCGGGAGGAACACCGGGGAGCTGTTTTTT. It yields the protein CASSPPGGRNTGELFF.

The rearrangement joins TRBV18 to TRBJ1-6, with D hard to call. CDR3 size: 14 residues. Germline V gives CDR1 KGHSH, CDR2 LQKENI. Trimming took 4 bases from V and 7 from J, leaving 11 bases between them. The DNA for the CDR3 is TGTGCCAGCTCACTACCGGGCAAAAATTCACCCCTCCACTTT. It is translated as CASSLPGKNSPLHF.

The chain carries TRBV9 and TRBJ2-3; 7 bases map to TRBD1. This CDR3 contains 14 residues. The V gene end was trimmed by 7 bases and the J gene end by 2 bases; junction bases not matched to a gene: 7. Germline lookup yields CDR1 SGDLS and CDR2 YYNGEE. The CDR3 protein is CASGMGQNTDTQYF. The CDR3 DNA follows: TGTGCCAGCGGGATGGGACAGAACACAGATACGCAGTATTTT.

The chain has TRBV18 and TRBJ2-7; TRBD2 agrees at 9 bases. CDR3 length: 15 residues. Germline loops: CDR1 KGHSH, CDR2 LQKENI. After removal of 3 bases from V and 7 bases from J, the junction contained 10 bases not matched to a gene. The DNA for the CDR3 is TGTGCCAGCTCACCCATGCCGGGACTAGCAGTAGAGCAGTACTTC. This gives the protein CASSPMPGLAVEQYF.

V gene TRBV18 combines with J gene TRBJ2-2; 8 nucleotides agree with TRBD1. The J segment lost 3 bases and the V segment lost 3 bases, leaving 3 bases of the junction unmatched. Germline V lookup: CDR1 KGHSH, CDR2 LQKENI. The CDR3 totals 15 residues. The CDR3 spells CASSPLTGDTGELFF. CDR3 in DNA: TGTGCCAGCTCACCGTTGACAGGGGACACCGGGGAGCTGTTTTTT.

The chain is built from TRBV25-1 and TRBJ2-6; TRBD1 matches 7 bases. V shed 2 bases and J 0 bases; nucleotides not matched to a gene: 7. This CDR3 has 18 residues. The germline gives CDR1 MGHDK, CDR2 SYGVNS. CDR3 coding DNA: TGTGCCAGCAGTGAACGGCAGGGGGTCCACTCTGGGGCCAACGTCCTGACTTTC. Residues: CASSERQGVHSGANVLTF.

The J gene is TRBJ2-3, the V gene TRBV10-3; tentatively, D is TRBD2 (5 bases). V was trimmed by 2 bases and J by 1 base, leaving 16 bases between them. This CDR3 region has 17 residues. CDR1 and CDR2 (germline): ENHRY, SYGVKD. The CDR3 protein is CAISEAGLYGGTDTQYF. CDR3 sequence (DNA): TGTGCCATCAGTGAGGCTGGACTCTACGGGGGCACAGATACGCAGTATTTT.

DNA of the CDR3: TGTGCCAGCTCGTCGACAGGGGACACTGAAGCTTTCTTT. This codes for CASSSTGDTEAFF. This chain joins TRBV18 and TRBJ1-1; TRBD1 matches 8 bases. Trimming at V came to 6 bases and at J to 3 bases, leaving 3 bases not matched to a gene. This CDR3 has 13 amino acids. Germline CDR1 and CDR2: KGHSH and LQKENI.

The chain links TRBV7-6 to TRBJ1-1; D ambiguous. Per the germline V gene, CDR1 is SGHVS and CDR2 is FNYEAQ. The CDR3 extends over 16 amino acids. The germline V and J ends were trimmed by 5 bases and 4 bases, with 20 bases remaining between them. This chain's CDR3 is CASSPREVIAVTEAFF. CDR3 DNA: TGTGCCAGCAGCCCCCGGGAAGTCATAGCGGTCACTGAAGCTTTCTTT.

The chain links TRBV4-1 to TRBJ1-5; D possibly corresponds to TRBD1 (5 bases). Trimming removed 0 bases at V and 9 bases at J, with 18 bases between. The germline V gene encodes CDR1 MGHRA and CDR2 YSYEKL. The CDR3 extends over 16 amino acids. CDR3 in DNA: TGCGCCAGCAGCCAAGAACGGGGGTCCTTTGGTGGGCCCCAGCATTTT. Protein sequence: CASSQERGSFGGPQHF.

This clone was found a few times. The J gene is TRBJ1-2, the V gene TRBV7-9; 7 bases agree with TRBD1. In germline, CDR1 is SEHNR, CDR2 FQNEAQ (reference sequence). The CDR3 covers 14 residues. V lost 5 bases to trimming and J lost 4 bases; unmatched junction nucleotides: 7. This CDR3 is CASSVDRDTYGYTF. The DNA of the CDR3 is TGTGCCAGCAGCGTTGACAGGGATACCTATGGCTACACCTTC.

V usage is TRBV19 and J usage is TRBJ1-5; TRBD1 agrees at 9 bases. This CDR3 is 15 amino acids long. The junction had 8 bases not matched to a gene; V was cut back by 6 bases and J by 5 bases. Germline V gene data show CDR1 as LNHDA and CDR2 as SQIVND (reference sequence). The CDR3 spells CASREGTGIYQPQHF. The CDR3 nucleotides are TGTGCCAGTAGAGAGGGGACAGGGATCTATCAGCCCCAGCATTTT.

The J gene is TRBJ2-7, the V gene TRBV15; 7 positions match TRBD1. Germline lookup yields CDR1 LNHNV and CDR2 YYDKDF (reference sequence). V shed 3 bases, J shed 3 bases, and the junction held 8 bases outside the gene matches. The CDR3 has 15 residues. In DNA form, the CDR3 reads TGTGCCACCAGCAGTCCCCCCGGGACAGACTACGAGCAGTACTTC. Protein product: CATSSPPGTDYEQYF.

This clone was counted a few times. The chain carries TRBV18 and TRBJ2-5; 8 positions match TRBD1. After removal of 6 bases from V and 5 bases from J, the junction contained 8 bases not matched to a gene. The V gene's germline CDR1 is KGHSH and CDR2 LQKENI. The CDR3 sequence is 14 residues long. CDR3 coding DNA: TGTGCCAGCTCCCAGGGACAGGTTGGTGAGACCCAGTACTTC. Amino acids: CASSQGQVGETQYF.

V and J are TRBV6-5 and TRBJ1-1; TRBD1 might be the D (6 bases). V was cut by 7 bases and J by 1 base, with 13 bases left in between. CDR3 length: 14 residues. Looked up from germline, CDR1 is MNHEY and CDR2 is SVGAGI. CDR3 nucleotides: TGTGCCAGCAAGAGGACAGTTCCGAACACTGAAGCTTTCTTT. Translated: CASKRTVPNTEAFF.

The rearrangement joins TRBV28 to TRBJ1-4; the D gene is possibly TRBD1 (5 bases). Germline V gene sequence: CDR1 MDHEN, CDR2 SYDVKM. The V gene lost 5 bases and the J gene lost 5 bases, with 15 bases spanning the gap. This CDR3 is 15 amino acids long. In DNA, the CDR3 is TGTGCCAGCAGTGGTCCGGGACTAGGAAATGAAAAACTGTTTTTT. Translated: CASSGPGLGNEKLFF.

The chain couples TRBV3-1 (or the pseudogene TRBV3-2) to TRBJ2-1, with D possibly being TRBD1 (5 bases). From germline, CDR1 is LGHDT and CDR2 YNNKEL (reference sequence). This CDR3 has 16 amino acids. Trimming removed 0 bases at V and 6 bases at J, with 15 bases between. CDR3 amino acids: CASSQEGWGWGNEQFF. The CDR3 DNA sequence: TGTGCCAGCAGCCAAGAAGGATGGGGCTGGGGCAATGAGCAGTTCTTC.

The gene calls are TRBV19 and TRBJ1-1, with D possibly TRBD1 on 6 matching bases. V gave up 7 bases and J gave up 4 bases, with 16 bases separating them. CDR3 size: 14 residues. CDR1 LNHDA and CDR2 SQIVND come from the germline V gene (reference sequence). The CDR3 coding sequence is TGTGCCAGTACTCTGGGACATCGAGGCACTGAAGCTTTCTTT. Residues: CASTLGHRGTEAFF.

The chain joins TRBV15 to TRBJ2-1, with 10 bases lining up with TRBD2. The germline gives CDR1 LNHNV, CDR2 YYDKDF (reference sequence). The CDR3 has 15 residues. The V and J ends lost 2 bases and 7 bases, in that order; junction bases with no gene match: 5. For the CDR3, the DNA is TGTGCCACCAGCAGATCTAGCGGGAGAGGGAATGAGCAGTTCTTC. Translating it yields CATSRSSGRGNEQFF.

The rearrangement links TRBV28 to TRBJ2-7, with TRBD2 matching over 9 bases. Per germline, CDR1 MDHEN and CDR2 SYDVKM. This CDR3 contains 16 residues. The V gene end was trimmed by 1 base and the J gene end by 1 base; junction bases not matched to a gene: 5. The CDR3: CASSLSRLAGSYEQYF. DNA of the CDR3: TGTGCCAGCAGTTTATCCAGGCTAGCGGGGTCCTACGAGCAGTACTTC.

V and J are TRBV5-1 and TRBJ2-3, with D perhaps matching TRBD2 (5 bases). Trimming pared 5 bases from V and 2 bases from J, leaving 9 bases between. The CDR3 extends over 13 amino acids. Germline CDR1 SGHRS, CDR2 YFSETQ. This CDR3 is CASSFGVTDTQYF. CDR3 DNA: TGCGCCAGCAGTTTCGGGGTCACAGATACGCAGTATTTT.

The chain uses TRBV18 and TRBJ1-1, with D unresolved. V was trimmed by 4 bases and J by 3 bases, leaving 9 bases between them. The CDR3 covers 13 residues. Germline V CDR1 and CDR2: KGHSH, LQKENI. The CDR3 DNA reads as TGTGCCAGCTCACAAAGTCGGGACACTGAAGCTTTCTTT. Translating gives CASSQSRDTEAFF. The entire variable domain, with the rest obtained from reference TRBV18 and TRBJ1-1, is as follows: NAGVMQNPRHLVRRRGQEARLRCSPMKGHSHVYWYRQLPEEGLKFMVYLQKENIIDESGMPKERFSAEFPKEGPSILRIQQVVRGDSAAYFCASSQSRDTEAFFGQGTRLTVV.

The CDR3 DNA follows: TGTGCAAGTCGTCGTACTTTCTACAATGAGCAGTTCTTC. Translating gives CASRRTFYNEQFF. The V call is TRBV12-2, the J call TRBJ2-1; the table's D call TRBD2 went unverified against the DNA. TRBV12-2 is a listed pseudogene. This CDR3 spans 13 amino acids.

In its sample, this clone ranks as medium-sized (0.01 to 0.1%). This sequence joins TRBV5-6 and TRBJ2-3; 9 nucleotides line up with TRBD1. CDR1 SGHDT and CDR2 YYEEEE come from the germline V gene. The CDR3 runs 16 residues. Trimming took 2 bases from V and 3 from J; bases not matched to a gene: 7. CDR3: CASSLPGQGITDTQYF. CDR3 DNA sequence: TGTGCCAGCAGCTTACCGGGACAGGGTATAACAGATACGCAGTATTTT.

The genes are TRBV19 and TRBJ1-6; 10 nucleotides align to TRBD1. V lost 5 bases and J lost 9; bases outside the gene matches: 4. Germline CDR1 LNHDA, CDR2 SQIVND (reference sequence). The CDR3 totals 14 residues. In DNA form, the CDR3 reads TGTGCCAGTAGTCCGGGACAGGGGTTTTCACCCCTCCACTTT. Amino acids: CASSPGQGFSPLHF.

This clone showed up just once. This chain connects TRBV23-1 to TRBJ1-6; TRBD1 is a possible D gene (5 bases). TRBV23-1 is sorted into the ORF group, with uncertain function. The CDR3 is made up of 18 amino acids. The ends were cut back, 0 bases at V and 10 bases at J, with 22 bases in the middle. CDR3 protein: CASSQSWRPGKAKSPLHF. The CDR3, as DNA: TGCGCCAGCAGTCAATCATGGCGTCCAGGGAAGGCTAAATCACCCCTCCACTTT.

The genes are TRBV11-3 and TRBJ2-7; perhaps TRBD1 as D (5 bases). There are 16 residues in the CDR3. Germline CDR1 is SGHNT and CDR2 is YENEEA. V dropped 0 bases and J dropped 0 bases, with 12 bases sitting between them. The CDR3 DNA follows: TGTGCCAGCAGCTTAGAGGGCAGGGTGAGCTCCTACGAGCAGTACTTC. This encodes CASSLEGRVSSYEQYF.

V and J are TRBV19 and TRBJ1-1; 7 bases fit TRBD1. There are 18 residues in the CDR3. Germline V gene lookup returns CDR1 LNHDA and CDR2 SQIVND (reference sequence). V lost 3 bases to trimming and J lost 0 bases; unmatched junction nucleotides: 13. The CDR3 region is CASSIGAGQVNMNTEAFF. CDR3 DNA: TGTGCCAGTAGTATTGGGGCCGGACAGGTTAATATGAACACTGAAGCTTTCTTT.